This TCR beta chain was retrieved from a study of CD8+ T cells in alopecia areata (dated by TCRdb to 2016 to 2019). Context from the whole study: The treated patients took part in an open-label pilot trial in which moderate-to-severe alopecia areata was treated with oral tofacitinib at 5 to 10 mg twice daily. TCRbeta CDR3 regions were amplified by immunoSEQ multiplex PCR with 35 Vbeta forward and 13 Jbeta reverse primers. On the human side, TCRbeta sequencing was run on scalp tissue and on sorted CD4+ and CD8+ peripheral blood T cells from healthy controls and from alopecia areata patients with either patchy or totalis/universalis disease. Biopsies were taken from tofacitinib-treated patients at baseline and again at 4 and 24 weeks into treatment, and several of those patients also had a later scalp biopsy. The SALT score, which quantifies the percentage of affected scalp surface area, was used to measure disease severity in treated patients. Patients received tofacitinib for 6 to 18 months and were then followed off drug for 6 months to check for delayed response and recurrence. Scalp clonality was compared among normal scalp (n=4), patchy alopecia areata scalp (n=8), and alopecia totalis/universalis scalp (n=8). In both human patients and the C3H/HeJ mouse model, the study applied high-throughput TCRbeta sequencing to look at T cell clonal expansion in alopecia areata. RNA was extracted with the PAXgene miRNA kit for fixed scalp, the miRNeasy kit for PBMCs, and the RNeasy kit for mouse skin.

Reading the label with the study, this specimen's time point is: less than five weeks on oral tofacitinib. In the paper's terms, the treatment or condition label means: oral pan-JAK inhibitor, 5-10 mg twice daily. Peripheral blood and lesional scalp punch biopsies were obtained from patients with alopecia areata. After PBMCs were isolated by density centrifugation and stained for CD3, CD4 and CD8, a FACSAria was used to sort CD4+ and CD8+ T cells. Library preparation used the immunoSEQ multiplex PCR assay. RNA was extracted from all samples and reverse transcribed into cDNA, which served as template for TCR sequencing. First-strand cDNA was synthesized using SuperScript III with a 2:1 mix of oligo-dT and random hexamers. A synthetic immune receptor repertoire was used to measure amplification bias, and any remaining bias was corrected computationally. In the authors' own workflow: Raw reads were preprocessed to remove errors, and CDR3 was defined according to IMGT conventions as the region from the conserved cysteine to phenylalanine. Clonality was computed as 1 minus the Shannon entropy, with the entropy normalized by log2 of the number of productive unique TCRs. Whether scalp clones were CD4 or CD8 was inferred by matching scalp TCRbeta sequences against CD4 and CD8 repertoires sorted from blood. TCRdb mirrors the immuneACCESS table, restricted to in-frame sequences. Some clones are absent from its copies; in checked studies, under half trace to an unresolved V gene, and the reason for the others is unknown. From that table come the V and J calls and clone size; the DNA was used to work out D and trimming. This sample lists about 220,000 clones; 50% to 60% were detected once. Of the sample, approximately 1.4% falls within the top ten clones.

Notes on this clone: Its binding antigen is unknown. Base-call qualities are not available, and no considerably larger clone is one nucleotide away.

General findings and caveats noted by the study authors: During tofacitinib treatment, many expanded lesional clones stuck around in both scalp and blood, and this persistence may partly explain why relapse happens after treatment is stopped. Shared TCR sequences between patients were less evident than in mice, which may be partly attributable to HLA diversity in the patient population. Because the treated cohort was small and had only one nonresponder, larger studies are needed to examine links between baseline CD8+ expansion and response. Higher clonality and more expanded CD8+ clones were observed in lesional scalp than in normal scalp, particularly in alopecia totalis/universalis, a finding suggestive of antigenic drive. Scalp clonality and the number of expanded CD8+ clones among the top 100 scalp clones were significantly decreased by tofacitinib. Unlike mouse skin, which is dominated by gammadelta T cells, normal human skin has resident alphabeta T cells that are also sequenced, and this complicates analysis of the scalp TCR repertoire.

CDR1 and CDR2 are drawn from the germline V gene: SQVTM, ANQGSEA. At the junction V is shortened by 0 bases and J by 0 bases, with 9 bases in between. The CDR3, from cysteine to phenylalanine, totals 15 residues. This entry keeps only the CDR3 DNA: 45 bases, framed from base 1. This sequence was found in a human donor with alopecia areata. Material: CD4+ T cells sorted from blood, obtained at week 4, from a patient treated with tofacitinib. The chain couples TRBV29-1 to TRBJ2-1; no D gene is confidently identified. The DNA is as follows: TGCAGCGTTGAAGACCCCGGAAGCTCCTACAATGAGCAGTTCTTC. Its coded protein is CSVEDPGSSYNEQFF.